The source of this T cell receptor beta chain is a study of T cells in Graves' hyperthyroidism and ophthalmopathy. Study conclusions and caveats: The majority of expanded thyroid clonotypes above 0.001 also appeared in blood. Ophthalmopathy was identified by the model a median around 6.9 months ahead of onset.

This clonotype was counted many times. The target antigen is unknown. The TCR beta CDR3 regions underwent amplification using RNA transcripts as the source. TCR CDR3 underwent first-round RT-PCR with the HTBI primer set. MiXCR, run by TCRdb on the multiplex PCR reads, gives a single entry per CDR3 protein. The data show about 520,000 distinct CDR3 sequences, around a quarter seen once. Diagnoses were established using clinical symptoms, serum thyroxine and TRAb, thyroid ultrasound and orbital computed tomography. From germline, CDR1 is MDHEN and CDR2 SYDVKM. CDR3 size: 12 residues. V was clipped by 7 bases and J by 7 bases, with 11 bases between them.

The receptor was isolated from a young woman with Graves' ophthalmopathy. The rearrangement uses TRBV28 and TRBJ1-5; D gene ambiguous. Sequencing input: blood. DNA of the CDR3: TGTGCCAGCATTGACCGGGGACAGCCCCAGCATTTT. Residues: CASIDRGQPQHF.